The clone carrying this T cell receptor beta chain was detected many times. Antigen unknown. The authors amplified TCR beta CDR3 regions from RNA transcripts. RT-PCR with HTBI primers came first, then second-round multiplex PCR. TCRdb reprocessed the multiplex PCR reads via MiXCR and lists one record per CDR3 protein. The table has fewer than 650,000 distinct CDR3 sequences, approximately 22% seen once. This sample is part of a study of Graves' ophthalmopathy and Graves' hyperthyroidism. The wider study: The blood sample was drawn at first diagnosis and before any treatment.

Germline V gene sequence: CDR1 SNHLY, CDR2 FYNNEI. With 6 bases clipped from V and 4 bases from J, the junction kept 8 bases outside the gene matches. This CDR3 is 14 amino acids long. General study points: Progression of ophthalmopathy was predicted by the model with about 66% sensitivity and just under 75% specificity.

Patients newly diagnosed with hyperthyroidism, under 2 months' duration, were aged 18 to 65, the study reports. This receptor was obtained from a woman aged 18 to 35 with stable Graves' hyperthyroidism. Some clones in this sample may be carry-over from other donors' samples. The source material was peripheral blood. The J gene is TRBJ1-2, the V gene TRBV2; 7 bases fit TRBD1. The CDR3 DNA follows: TGTGCCAGCAGGGGGACGACAGGGACCTATGGCTACACCTTC. Its translation: CASRGTTGTYGYTF.